Described below is a single T cell receptor beta chain sequence and its context. These data are taken from a study of OX40 agonist ivuxolimab in advanced cancers. The table came from immunoSEQ multiplex PCR; TCRdb's copy has only in-frame clones and leaves some out. The sample includes 60,000 to 70,000 clones, around 83% seen only once; the top ten take 2.5%. The sample in question was CD4+ or CD8+ T cells sorted from blood, obtained in a trial of the OX40 agonist ivuxolimab. The sequence was obtained from an adult with an advanced solid tumor such as melanoma, head and neck, liver or kidney cancer.

CDR3 loop: CASSVLAGDGEQFF. CDR3 nucleotides: TGTGCCAGCAGCGTCCTAGCGGGAGACGGTGAGCAGTTCTTC. The rearrangement links TRBV11-2 to TRBJ2-1; 10 bases align to TRBD2. J gave up 9 bases and V 5 bases, and 7 bases lay outside the gene matches. The CDR3 contains 14 residues. Per the germline V gene, CDR1 is SGHAT and CDR2 is FQNNGV.